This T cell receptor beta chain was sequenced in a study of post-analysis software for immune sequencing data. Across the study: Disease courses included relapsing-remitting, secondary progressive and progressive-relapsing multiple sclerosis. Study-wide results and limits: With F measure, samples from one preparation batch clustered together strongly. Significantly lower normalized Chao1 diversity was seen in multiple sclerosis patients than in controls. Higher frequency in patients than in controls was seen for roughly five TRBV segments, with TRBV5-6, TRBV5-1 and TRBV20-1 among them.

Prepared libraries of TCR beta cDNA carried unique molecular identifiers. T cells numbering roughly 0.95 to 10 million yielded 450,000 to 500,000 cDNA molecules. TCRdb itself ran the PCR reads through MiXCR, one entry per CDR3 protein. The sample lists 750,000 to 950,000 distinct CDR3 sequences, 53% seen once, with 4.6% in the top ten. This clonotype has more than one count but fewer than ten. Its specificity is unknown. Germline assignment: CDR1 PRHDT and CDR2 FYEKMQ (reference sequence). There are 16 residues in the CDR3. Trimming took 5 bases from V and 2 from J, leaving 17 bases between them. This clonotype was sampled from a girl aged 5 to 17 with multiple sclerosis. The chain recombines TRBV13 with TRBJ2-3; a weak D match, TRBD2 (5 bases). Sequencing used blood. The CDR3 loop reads CASSLRGLRSTDTQYF. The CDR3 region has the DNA TGTGCCAGCAGCCTCCGGGGTTTGCGGTCCACAGATACGCAGTATTTT.